This TCR beta chain was captured in a study of T cells and Merkel cell carcinoma outcomes (dated by TCRdb to about 2020). In terms of the full investigation: In patients with Merkel cell carcinoma, researchers looked at whether the T-cell repertoire of the tumor, along with T-cell density, could predict clinical outcome.

Beyond this particular receptor, the publication reports: Clinical outcomes in Merkel cell carcinoma patients were reported to be predicted by T-cell repertoire features combined with T-cell density.

The samples were obtained from people who had Merkel cell carcinoma. The library was prepared using the immunoSEQ multiplex PCR assay. TCRdb holds this immuneACCESS table with in-frame rearrangements only. Some clones are missing; in checked studies, unresolved V genes explain under half, and the rest has no known cause. The sample table holds 5,000 to 7,500 clones, of which 70% to 75% were seen once. The ten largest clones capture over 11% of the sample. This clone occurred a few times. Its binding antigen is unknown. Qualities for individual bases were not recorded, and no much larger clone is one base off. V loses 3 bases, J loses 9 bases, and the germline ends lie 18 bases apart. For CDR1 and CDR2, the germline V gene lists SGHTA and FQGNSA. The cysteine opens and the phenylalanine closes a CDR3 of 14 amino acids. Only CDR3 DNA remains: 42 bases, in frame from the first base.

The origin of this receptor is a human donor with Merkel cell carcinoma. Some clones in this sample may be carry-over from other donors' samples. The sample was tumor tissue from Merkel cell carcinoma. This chain joins TRBV7-2 to TRBJ2-7; a weak D assignment points to TRBD2 (6 bases agree). Here the CDR3 is given as CASSLFQHGGAQYF. The nucleotides read TGTGCCAGCAGCTTGTTCCAACACGGGGGAGCGCAGTACTTC.